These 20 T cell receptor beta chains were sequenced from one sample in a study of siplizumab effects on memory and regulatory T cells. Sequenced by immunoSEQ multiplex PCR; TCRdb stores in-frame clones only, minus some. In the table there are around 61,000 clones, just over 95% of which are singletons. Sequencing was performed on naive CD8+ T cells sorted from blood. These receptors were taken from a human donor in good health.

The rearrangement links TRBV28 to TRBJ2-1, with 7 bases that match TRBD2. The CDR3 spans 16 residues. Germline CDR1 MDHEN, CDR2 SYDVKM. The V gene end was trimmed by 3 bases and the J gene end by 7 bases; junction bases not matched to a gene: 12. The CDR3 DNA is TGTGCCAGCAGTTTGCCTGTCTGGGAGGGGTTGAATGAGCAGTTCTTC. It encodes CASSLPVWEGLNEQFF.

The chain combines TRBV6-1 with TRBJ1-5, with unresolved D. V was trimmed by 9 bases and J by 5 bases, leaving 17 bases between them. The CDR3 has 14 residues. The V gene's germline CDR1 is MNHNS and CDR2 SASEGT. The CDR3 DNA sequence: TGTGCCAGTTCCGGTGTGGGCGGTTATCAGCCCCAGCATTTT. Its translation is CASSGVGGYQPQHF.

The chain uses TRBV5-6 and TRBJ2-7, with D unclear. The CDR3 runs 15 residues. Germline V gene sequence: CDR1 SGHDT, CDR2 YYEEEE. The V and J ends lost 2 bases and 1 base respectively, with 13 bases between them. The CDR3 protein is CASSLGIDVSYEQYF. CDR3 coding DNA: TGTGCCAGCAGCTTAGGAATAGACGTGTCCTACGAGCAGTACTTC.

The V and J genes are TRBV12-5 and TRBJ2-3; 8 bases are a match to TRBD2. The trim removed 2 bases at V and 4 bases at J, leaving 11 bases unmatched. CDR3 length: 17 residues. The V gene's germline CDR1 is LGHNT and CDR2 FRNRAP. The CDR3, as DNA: TGTGCTAGTGGTTTGCCATATTGGACTAGCCGGCCAGATACGCAGTATTTT. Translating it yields CASGLPYWTSRPDTQYF.

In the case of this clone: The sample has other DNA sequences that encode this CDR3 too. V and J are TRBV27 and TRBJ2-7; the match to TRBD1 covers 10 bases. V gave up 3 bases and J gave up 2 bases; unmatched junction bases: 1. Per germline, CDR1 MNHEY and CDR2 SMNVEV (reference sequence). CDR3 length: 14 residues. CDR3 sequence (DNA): TGTGCCAGCAGTTTCGGGACAGGGGCCTACGAGCAGTACTTC. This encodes CASSFGTGAYEQYF.

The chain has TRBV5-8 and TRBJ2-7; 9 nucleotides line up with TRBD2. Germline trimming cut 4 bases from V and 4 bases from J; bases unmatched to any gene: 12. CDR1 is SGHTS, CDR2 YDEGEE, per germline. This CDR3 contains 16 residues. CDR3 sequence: CASSAQREASRYEQYF. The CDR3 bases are TGTGCCAGCAGCGCGCAGCGGGAGGCCTCTCGGTACGAGCAGTACTTC.

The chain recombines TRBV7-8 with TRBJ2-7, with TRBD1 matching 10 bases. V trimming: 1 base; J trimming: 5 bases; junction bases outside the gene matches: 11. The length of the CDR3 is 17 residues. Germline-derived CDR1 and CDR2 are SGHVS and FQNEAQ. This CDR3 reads CASSLGYGGTGVDEQYF. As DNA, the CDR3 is TGTGCCAGCAGCTTAGGGTACGGTGGGACAGGGGTCGACGAGCAGTACTTC.

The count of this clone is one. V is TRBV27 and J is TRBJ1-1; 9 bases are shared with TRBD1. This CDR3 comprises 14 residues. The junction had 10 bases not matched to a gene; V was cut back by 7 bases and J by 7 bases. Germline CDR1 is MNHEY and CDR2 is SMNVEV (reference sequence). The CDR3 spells CASTTLGQGHEAFF. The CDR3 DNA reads TGTGCCAGCACTACACTCGGACAGGGGCATGAAGCTTTCTTT.

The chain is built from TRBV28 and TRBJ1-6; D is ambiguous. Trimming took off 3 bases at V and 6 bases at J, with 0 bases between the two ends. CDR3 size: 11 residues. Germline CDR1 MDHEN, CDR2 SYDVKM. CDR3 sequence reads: CASSFNSPLHF. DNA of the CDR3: TGTGCCAGCAGTTTTAATTCACCCCTCCACTTT.

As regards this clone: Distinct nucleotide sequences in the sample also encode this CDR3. CDR3 region: CASSVSGNTIYF. The DNA of the CDR3 is TGTGCCAGCAGCGTGTCTGGAAACACCATATATTTT. This chain uses TRBV9 with TRBJ1-3, with D uncertain. Germline V gene lookup returns CDR1 SGDLS and CDR2 YYNGEE. CDR3 size: 12 residues. Trimming shortened V by 2 bases and J by 1 base, and 1 base separated the two germline ends.

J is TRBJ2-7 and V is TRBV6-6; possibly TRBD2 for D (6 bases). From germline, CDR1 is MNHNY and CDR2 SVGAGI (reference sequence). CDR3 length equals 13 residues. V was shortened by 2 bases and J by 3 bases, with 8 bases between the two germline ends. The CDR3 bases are TGTGCCAGCAGTTACGGAGGGTACTACGAGCAGTACTTC. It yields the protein CASSYGGYYEQYF.

CDR3 nucleotide sequence: TGTGCCAGCAGTTTAATGACAGACTACAATGAGCAGTTCTTC. Protein sequence: CASSLMTDYNEQFF. This rearrangement joins TRBV28 to TRBJ2-1, with D possibly matching TRBD1 (5 bases). Germline V gene sequence: CDR1 MDHEN, CDR2 SYDVKM. The germline V and J ends were trimmed by 2 bases and 3 bases, with 8 bases remaining between them. The CDR3 spans 14 residues.

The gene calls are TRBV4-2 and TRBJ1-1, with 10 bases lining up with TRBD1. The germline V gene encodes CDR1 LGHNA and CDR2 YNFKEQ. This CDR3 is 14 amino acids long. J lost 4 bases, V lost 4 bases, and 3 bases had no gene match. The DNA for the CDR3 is TGTGCCAGCAGCCTGGGGACAGGGGCCACTGAAGCTTTCTTT. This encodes CASSLGTGATEAFF.

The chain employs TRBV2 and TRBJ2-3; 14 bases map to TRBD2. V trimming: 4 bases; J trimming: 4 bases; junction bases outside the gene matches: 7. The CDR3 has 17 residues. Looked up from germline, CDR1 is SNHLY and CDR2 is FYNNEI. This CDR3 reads CASSGATSGRAADTQYF. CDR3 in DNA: TGTGCCAGCAGTGGGGCGACTAGCGGGAGGGCGGCAGATACGCAGTATTTT. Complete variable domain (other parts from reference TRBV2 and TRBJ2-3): EPEVTQTPSHQVTQMGQEVILRCVPISNHLYFYWYRQILGQKVEFLVSFYNNEISEKSEIFDDQFSVERPDGSNFTLKIRSTKLEDSAMYFCASSGATSGRAADTQYFGPGTRLTVL.

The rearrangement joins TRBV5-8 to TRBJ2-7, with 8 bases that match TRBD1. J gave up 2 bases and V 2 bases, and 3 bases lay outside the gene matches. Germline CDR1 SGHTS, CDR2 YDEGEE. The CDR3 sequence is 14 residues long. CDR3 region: CASSFTDRAYEQYF. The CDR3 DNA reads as TGTGCCAGCAGCTTCACGGACAGGGCCTACGAGCAGTACTTC.

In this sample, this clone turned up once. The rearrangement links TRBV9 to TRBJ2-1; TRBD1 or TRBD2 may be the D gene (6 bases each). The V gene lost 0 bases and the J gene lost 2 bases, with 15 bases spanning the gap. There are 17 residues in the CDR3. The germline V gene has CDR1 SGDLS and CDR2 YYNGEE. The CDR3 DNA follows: TGTGCCAGCAGCGTAGCTGGGGGGCCCGGTGCCTACAATGAGCAGTTCTTC. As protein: CASSVAGGPGAYNEQFF.

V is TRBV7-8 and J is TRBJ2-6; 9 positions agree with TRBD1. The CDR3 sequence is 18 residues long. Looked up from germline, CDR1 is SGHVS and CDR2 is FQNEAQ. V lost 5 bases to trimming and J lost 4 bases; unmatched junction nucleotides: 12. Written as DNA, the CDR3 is TGTGCCAGCAGCACACCCGGGACAGGGTCTCGCGGGGCCAACGTCCTGACTTTC. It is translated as CASSTPGTGSRGANVLTF.

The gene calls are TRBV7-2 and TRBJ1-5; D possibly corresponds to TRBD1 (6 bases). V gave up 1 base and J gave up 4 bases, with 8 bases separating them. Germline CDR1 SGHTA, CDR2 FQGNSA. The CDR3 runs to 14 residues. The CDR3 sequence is CASSLGQGNQPQHF. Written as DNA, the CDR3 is TGTGCCAGCAGCTTAGGGCAGGGGAATCAGCCCCAGCATTTT.

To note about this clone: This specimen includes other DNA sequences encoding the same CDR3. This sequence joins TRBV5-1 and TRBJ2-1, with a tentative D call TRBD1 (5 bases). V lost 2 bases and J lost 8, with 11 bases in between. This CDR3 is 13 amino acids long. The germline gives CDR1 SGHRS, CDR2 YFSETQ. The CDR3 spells CASSLARVDEQFF. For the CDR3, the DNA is TGCGCCAGCAGCTTAGCCAGGGTTGATGAGCAGTTCTTC.

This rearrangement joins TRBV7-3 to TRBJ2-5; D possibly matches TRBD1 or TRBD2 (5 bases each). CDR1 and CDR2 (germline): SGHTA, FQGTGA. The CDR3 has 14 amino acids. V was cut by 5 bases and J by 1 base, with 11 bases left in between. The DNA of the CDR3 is TGTGCCAGCAGCCCGTACGGGACCCAAGAGACCCAGTACTTC. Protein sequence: CASSPYGTQETQYF.